This TCR beta chain derives from a study of blood T cell repertoires in COVID-19. The CDR3 loop spans 14 amino acids. Germline CDR1 reads SNHLY; CDR2 reads FYNNEI. Unmatched junction bases numbered 1, after V lost 3 bases and J lost 3 bases. This table comes from immunoSEQ multiplex PCR, and its TCRdb copy is limited to in-frame clones, with some not included. The sample has about 380,000 clones; 88% are singletons. The sequencing input was PBMCs or T cells enriched from blood (not recorded which). The TCR originated in a woman aged 18-29 years who had recovered from COVID-19. This chain joins TRBV2 and TRBJ2-3, with 9 nucleotides matching TRBD2. The CDR3 spells CASSESGGTDTQYF. CDR3 DNA sequence: TGTGCCAGCAGTGAGAGCGGGGGGACAGATACGCAGTATTTT.